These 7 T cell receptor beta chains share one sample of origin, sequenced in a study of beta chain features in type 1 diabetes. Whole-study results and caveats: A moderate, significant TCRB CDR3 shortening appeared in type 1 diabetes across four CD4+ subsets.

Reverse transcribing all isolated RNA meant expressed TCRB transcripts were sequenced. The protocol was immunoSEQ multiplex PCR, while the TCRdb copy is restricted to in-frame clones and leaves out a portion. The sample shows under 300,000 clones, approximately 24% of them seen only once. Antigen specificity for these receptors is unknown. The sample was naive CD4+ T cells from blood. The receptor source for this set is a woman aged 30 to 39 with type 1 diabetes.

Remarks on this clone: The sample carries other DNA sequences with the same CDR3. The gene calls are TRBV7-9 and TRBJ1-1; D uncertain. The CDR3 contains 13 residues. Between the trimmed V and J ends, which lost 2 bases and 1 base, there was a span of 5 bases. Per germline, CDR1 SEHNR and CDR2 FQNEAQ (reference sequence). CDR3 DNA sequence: TGTGCCAGCAGCTTATCAGGGAACACTGAAGCTTTCTTT. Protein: CASSLSGNTEAFF.

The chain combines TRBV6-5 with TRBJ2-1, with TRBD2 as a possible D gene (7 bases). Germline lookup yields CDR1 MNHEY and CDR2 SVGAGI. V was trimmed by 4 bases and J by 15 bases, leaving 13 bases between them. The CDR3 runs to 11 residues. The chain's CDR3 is CASSWGGRGFF. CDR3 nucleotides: TGTGCCAGCAGTTGGGGGGGCCGGGGGTTCTTC.

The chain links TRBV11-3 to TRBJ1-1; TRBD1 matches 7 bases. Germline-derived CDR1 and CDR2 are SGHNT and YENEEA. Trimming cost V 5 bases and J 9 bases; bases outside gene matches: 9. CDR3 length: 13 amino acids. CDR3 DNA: TGTGCCAGCAGCCACAGGGGTCGGCCTCAAGCTTTCTTT. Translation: CASSHRGRPQAFF.

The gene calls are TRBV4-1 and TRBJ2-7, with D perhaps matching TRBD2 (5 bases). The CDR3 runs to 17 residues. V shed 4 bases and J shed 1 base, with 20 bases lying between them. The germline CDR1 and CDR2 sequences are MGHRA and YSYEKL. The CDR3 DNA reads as TGCGCCAGCAGCCGTAAGGGAGAGGGAGTCGGATCCTACGAGCAGTACTTC. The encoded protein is CASSRKGEGVGSYEQYF.

CDR3 sequence: CASSSEGSYEQYF. The CDR3 DNA follows: TGTGCCAGCAGCTCGGAGGGTTCCTACGAGCAGTACTTC. This chain uses TRBV14 with TRBJ2-7; TRBD2 might be the D (6 bases). This CDR3 has 13 residues. Germline assignment: CDR1 SGHDN and CDR2 FVKESK. V was trimmed by 5 bases and J by 1 base, leaving 9 bases between them.

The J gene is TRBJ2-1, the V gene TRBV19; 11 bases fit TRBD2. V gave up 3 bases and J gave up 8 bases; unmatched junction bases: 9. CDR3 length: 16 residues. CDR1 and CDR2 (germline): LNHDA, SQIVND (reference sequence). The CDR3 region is CASSISSLAGGDEQFF. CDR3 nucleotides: TGTGCCAGTAGTATTAGTAGTCTAGCGGGAGGCGATGAGCAGTTCTTC.

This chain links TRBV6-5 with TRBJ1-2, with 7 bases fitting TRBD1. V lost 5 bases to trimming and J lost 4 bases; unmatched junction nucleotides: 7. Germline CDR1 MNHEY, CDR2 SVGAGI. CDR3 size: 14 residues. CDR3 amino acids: CASSRQGPSYGYTF. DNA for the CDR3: TGTGCCAGCAGTCGACAGGGCCCATCCTATGGCTACACCTTC.